A single T cell receptor beta chain is shown here with its context. Profiling relied on immunoSEQ multiplex PCR, and the TCRdb table lists in-frame clones only, not all of them. The sample shows some 360,000 clones, about 92% of them seen only once. The data were obtained in a study of blood T cell repertoires in COVID-19. In germline, CDR1 is SGHTS, CDR2 YDEGEE. V was cut by 2 bases and J by 1 base, with 15 bases left in between. The CDR3 totals 17 residues. The receptor was isolated from a woman between 55 and 75 years old with COVID-19, enrolled during active disease. Sequencing was carried out using peripheral blood. The rearrangement joins TRBV5-8 to TRBJ1-4, with D possibly matching TRBD1 (6 bases). As DNA, the CDR3 is TGTGCCAGCAGCTTTTCAGGGGTCCTGCTAACTAATGAAAAACTGTTTTTT. Translated: CASSFSGVLLTNEKLFF.